This entry describes one T cell receptor beta chain. Its antigen remains unidentified. This sample is drawn from a study of T cell responses to AZD1222 COVID-19 vaccine. Whole-study findings and limits: Increased Spike-specific TCR breadth and depth were observed after two AZD1222 doses.

The repertoire was sequenced with immunoSEQ multiplex PCR; TCRdb's copy has only in-frame clones and lacks some. This table holds around 140,000 clones, roughly 92% found once. The CDR3 is 14 amino acids. J lost 3 bases, V lost 6 bases, and 10 bases had no gene match. CDR1 is SQVTM and CDR2 is ANQGSEA in the germline V gene. V and J are TRBV29-1 and TRBJ2-7; the match to TRBD1 covers 8 bases. Material: peripheral blood, obtained on day 0 of AZD1222 vaccination. The receptor comes from an adult in good health. CDR3 residues: CSVRGQGAGYEQYF. CDR3 in DNA: TGCAGCGTACGTGGACAGGGAGCGGGCTACGAGCAGTACTTC.